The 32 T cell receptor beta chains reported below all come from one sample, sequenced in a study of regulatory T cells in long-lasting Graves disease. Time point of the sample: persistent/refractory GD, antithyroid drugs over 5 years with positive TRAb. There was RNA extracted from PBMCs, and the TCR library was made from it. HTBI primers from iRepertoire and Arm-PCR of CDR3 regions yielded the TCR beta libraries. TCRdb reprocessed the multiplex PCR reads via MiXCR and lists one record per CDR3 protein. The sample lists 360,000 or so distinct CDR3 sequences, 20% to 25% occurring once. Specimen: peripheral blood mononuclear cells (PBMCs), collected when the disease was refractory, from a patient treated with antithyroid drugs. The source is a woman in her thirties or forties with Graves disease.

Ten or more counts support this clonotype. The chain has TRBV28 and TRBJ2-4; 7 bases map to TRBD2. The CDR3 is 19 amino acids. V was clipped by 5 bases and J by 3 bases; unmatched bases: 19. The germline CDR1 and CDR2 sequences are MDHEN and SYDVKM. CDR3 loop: CASSHKGRASGSFKNIQYF. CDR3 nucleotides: TGTGCCAGCAGTCATAAGGGGCGGGCTAGCGGTAGCTTCAAAAACATTCAGTACTTC.

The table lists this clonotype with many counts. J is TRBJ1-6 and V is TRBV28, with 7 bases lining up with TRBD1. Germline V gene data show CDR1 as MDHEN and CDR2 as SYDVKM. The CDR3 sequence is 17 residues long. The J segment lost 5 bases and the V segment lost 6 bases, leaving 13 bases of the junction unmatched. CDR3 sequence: CASRTPLRGKDNSPLHF. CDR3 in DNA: TGTGCCAGCAGAACACCCCTCAGGGGGAAGGATAATTCACCCCTCCACTTT.

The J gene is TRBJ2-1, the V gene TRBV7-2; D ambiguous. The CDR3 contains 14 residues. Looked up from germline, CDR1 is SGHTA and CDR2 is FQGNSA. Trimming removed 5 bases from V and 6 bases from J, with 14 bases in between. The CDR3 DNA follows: TGTGCCAGCAGCCGTCCTACCAGCCGCAATGAGCAGTTCTTC. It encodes CASSRPTSRNEQFF.

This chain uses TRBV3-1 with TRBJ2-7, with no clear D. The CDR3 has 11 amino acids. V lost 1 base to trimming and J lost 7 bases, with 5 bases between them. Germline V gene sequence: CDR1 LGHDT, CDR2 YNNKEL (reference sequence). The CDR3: CASSQVGEQYF. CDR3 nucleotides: TGTGCCAGCAGCCAAGTGGGAGAGCAGTACTTC.

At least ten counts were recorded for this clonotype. The CDR3 DNA reads as TGTGCCAGCCGTAGACACGCTGGGGTTGAGGGCTACACCTTC. Translated, it gives CASRRHAGVEGYTF. This chain links TRBV2 with TRBJ1-2; D uncertain. The CDR3 has 14 residues. Per germline, CDR1 SNHLY and CDR2 FYNNEI. V was cut by 8 bases and J by 8 bases, with 21 bases left in between. The full variable domain, in which reference TRBV2 and TRBJ1-2 provide the parts outside the CDR3, is EPEVTQTPSHQVTQMGQEVILRCVPISNHLYFYWYRQILGQKVEFLVSFYNNEISEKSEIFDDQFSVERPDGSNFTLKIRSTKLEDSAMYFCASRRHAGVEGYTFGSGTRLTVV.

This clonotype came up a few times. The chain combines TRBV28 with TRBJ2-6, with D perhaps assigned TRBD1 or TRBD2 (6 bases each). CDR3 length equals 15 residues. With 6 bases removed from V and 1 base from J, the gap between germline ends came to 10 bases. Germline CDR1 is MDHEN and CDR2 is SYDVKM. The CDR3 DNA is TGTGCCAGCAGCCAAGGGGGGTCTGGGGCCAACGTCCTGACTTTC. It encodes CASSQGGSGANVLTF.

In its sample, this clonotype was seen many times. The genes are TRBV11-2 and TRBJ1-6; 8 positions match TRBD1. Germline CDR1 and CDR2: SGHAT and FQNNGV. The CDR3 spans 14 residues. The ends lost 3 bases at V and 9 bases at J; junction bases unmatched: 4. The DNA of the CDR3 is TGTGCCAGCAGCTTTGGACAGGGCGGTTCACCCCTCCACTTT. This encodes CASSFGQGGSPLHF.

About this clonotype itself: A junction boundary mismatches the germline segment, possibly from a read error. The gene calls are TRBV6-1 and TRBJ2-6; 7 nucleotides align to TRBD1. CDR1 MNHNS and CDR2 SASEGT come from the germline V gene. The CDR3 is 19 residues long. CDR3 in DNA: TGTGCCAGCAGTATGACCCCGGGACAGATCTCCTCTGGGACCAACGTCCTGACTTTC. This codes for CASSMTPGQISSGTNVLTF.

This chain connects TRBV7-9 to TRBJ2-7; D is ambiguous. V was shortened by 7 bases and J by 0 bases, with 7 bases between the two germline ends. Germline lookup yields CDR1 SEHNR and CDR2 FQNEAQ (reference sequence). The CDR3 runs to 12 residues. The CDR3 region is CASIDGSYEQYF. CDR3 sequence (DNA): TGTGCCAGCATTGACGGCTCCTACGAGCAGTACTTC.

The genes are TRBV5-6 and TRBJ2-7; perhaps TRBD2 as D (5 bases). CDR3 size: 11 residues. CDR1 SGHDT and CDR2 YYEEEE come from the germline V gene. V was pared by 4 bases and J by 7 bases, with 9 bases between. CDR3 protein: CASSGRGEQYF. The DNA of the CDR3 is TGTGCCAGCAGCGGGAGAGGAGAGCAGTACTTC.

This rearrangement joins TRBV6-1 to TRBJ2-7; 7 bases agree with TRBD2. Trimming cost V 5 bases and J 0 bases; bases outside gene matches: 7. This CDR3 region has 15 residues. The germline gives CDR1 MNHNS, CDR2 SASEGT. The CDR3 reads CASSNRASGSYEQYF. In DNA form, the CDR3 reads TGTGCCAGCAGTAATAGGGCTAGCGGCTCCTACGAGCAGTACTTC.

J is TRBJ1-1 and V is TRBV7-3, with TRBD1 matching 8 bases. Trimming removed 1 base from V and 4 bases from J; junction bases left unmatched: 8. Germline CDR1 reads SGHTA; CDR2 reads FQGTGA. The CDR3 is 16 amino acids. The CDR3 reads CASSLSGVQGVTEAFF. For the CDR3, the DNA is TGTGCCAGCAGCTTAAGTGGAGTACAGGGGGTCACTGAAGCTTTCTTT.

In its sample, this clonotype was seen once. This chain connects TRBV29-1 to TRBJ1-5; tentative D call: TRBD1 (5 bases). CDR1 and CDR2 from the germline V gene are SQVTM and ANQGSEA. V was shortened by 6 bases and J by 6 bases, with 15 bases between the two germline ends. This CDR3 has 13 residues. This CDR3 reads CSVGTVRGQPQHF. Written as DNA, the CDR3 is TGCAGCGTAGGGACGGTGCGTGGTCAGCCCCAGCATTTT.

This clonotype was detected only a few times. CDR3 sequence reads: CASRTLIGDYGYTF. The CDR3 nucleotides are TGTGCCAGCCGAACCCTTATCGGGGACTATGGCTACACCTTC. The chain recombines TRBV27 with TRBJ1-2, with no clear D. The CDR3 spans 14 residues. CDR1 is MNHEY, CDR2 SMNVEV, per germline (reference sequence). Deletions cut 8 bases from V and 3 bases from J, with 16 bases between.

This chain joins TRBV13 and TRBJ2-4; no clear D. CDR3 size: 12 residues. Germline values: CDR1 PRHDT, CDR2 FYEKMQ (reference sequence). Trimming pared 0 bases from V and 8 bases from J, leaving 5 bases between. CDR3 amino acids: CASSLGRDIQYF. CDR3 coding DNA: TGTGCCAGCAGCTTAGGCCGAGACATTCAGTACTTC.

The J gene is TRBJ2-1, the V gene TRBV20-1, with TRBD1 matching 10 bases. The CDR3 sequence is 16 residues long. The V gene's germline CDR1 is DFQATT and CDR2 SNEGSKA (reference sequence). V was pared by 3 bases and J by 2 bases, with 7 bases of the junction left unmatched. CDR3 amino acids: CSARAIGQGAYNEQFF. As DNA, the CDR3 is TGCAGTGCTAGGGCAATAGGACAGGGGGCCTACAATGAGCAGTTCTTC.

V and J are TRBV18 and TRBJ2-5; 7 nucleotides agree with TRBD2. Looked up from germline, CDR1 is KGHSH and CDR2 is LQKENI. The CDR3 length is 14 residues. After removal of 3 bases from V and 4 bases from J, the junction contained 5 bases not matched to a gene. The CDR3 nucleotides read TGTGCCAGCTCACCGCCATGGGGGGGAGAGACCCAGTACTTC. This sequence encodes CASSPPWGGETQYF.

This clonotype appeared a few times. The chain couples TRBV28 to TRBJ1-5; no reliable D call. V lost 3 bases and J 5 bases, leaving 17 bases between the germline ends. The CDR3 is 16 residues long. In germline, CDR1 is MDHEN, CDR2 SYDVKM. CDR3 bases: TGTGCCAGCAGTTTTATTAGAGGATGGGCAGATCAGCCCCAGCATTTT. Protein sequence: CASSFIRGWADQPQHF.

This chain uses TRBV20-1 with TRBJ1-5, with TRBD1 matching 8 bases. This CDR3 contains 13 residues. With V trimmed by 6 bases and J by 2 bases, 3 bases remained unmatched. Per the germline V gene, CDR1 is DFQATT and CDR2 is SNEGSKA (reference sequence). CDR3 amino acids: CSAPTGGNQPQHF. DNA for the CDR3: TGCAGTGCCCCGACAGGGGGCAATCAGCCCCAGCATTTT.

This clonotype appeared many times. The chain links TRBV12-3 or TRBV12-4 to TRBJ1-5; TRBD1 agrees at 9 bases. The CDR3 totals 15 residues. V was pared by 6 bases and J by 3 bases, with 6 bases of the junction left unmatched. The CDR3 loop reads CASSPGQGNNQPQHF. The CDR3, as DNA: TGTGCCAGCAGCCCTGGACAGGGGAACAATCAGCCCCAGCATTTT.

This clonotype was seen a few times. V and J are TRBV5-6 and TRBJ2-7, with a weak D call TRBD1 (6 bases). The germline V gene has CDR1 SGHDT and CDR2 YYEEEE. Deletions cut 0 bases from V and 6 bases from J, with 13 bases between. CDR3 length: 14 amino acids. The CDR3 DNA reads TGTGCCAGCAGCTTGGACAGGGCCGCGCGCGAGCAGTACTTC. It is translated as CASSLDRAAREQYF.

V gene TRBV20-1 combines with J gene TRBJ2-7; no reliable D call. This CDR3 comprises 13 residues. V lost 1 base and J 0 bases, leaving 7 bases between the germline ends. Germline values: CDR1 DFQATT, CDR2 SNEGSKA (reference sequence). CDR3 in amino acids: CSARVARSYEQYF. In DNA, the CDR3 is TGCAGTGCTAGAGTGGCTCGCTCCTACGAGCAGTACTTC.

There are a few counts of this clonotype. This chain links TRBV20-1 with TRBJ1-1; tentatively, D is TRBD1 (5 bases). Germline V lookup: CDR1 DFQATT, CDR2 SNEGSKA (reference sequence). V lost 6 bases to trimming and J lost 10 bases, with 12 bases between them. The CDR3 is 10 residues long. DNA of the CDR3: TGCAGTGCGGTGGGCAGGGCAGCTTTCTTT. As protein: CSAVGRAAFF.

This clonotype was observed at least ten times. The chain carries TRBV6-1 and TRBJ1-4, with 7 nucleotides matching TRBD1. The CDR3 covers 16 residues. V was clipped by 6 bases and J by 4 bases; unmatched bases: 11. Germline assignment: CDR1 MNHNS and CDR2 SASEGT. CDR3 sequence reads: CASRATGTANNEKLFF. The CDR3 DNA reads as TGTGCCAGCAGAGCGACCGGGACAGCAAATAATGAAAAACTGTTTTTT.

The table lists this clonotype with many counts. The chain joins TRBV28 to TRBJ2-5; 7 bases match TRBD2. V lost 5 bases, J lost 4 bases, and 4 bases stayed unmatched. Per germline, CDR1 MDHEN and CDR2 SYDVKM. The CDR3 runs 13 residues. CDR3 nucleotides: TGTGCCAGCAGTGGGGAGGGAATAGAGACCCAGTACTTC. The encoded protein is CASSGEGIETQYF.

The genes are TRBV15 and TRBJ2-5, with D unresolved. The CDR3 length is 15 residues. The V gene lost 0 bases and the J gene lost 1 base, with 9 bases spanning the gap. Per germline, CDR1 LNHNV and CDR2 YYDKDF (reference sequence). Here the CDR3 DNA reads TGTGCCACCAGCAGAGATCCCAGGAGCCAAGAGACCCAGTACTTC. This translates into CATSRDPRSQETQYF.

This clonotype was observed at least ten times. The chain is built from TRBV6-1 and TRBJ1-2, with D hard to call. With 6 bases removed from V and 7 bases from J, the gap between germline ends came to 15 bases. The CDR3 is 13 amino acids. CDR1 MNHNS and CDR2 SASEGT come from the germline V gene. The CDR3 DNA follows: TGTGCCAGCAGCGCTACTATCCCTGTTGGCTACACCTTC. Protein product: CASSATIPVGYTF.

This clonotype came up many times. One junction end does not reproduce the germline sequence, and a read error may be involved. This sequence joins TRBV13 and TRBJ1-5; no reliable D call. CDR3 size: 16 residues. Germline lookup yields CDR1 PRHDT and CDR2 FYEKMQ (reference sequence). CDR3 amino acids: CASSLGPPRGNQPQHF. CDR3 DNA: TGTGCCAGCAGCCTAGGGCCTCCCCGCGGCAATCAGCCCCAGCATTTT.

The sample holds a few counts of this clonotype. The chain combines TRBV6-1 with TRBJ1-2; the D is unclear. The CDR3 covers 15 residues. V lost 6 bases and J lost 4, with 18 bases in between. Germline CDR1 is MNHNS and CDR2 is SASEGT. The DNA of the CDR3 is TGTGCCAGCAGGATGGATCCTCTCACAATCTATGGCTACACCTTC. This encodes CASRMDPLTIYGYTF.

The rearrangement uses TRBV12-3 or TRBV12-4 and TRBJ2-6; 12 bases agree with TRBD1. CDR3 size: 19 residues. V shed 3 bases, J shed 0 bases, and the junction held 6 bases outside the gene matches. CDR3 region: CASSLGQGAKNSGANVLTF. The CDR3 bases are TGTGCCAGCAGTTTGGGACAGGGGGCCAAAAACTCTGGGGCCAACGTCCTGACTTTC.

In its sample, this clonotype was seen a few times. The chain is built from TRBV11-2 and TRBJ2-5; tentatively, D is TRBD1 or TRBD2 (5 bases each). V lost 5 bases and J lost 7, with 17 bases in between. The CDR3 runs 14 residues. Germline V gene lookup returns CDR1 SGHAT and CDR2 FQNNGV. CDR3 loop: CASSPQGRGGTQYF. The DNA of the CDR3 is TGTGCCAGCAGCCCCCAAGGCCGGGGCGGGACCCAGTACTTC.

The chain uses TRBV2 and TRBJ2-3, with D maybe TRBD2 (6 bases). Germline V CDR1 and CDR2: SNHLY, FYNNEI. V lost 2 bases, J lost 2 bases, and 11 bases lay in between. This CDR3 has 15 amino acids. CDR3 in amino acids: CASSEIAELTDTQYF. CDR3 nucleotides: TGTGCCAGCAGTGAAATAGCGGAGCTCACAGATACGCAGTATTTT.